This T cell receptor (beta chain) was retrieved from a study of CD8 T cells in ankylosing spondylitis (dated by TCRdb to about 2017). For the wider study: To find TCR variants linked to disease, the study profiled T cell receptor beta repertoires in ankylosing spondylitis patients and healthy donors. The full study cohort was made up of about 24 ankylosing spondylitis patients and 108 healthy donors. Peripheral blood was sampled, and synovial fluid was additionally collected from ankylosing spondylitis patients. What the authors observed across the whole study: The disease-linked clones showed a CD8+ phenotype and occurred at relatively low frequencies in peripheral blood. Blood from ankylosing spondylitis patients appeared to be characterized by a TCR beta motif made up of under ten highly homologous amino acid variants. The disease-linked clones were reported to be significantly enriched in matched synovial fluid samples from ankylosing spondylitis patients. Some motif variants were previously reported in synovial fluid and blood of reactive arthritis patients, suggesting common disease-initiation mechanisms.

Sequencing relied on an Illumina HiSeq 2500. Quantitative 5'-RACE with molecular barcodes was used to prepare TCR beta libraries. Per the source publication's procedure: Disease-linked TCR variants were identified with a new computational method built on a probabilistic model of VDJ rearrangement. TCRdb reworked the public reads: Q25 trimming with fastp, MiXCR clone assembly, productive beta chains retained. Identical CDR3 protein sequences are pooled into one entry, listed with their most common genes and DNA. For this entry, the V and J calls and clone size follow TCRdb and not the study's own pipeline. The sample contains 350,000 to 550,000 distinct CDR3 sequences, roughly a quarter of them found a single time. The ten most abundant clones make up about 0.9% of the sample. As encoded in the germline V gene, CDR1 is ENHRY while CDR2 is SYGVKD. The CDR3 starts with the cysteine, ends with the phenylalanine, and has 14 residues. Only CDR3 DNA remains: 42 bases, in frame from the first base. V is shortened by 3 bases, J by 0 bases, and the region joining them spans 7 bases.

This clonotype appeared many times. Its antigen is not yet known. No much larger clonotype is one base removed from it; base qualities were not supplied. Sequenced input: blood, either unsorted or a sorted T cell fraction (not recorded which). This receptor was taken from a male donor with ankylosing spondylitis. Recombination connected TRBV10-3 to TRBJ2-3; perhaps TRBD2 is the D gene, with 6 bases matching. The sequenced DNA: TGTGCCATCAGTGACAGCGGGAGCACAGATACGCAGTATTTT. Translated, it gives CAISDSGSTDTQYF.